One sample yielded the 14 T cell receptor beta chains listed below, sequenced in a study of shared clonotypes between healthy human individuals. Sequenced by immunoSEQ multiplex PCR; TCRdb stores in-frame clones only, minus some. The repertoire holds about 2.2 million clones, with around 93% as singletons. Selected positively for CCR7 and CD45RO-negative, naive CD8 cells excluded terminally differentiated effector memory CD45RA+ cells. The sequencing input was naive CD8+ T cells from PBMCs. These receptors were collected from a man aged 18-30 years in good health. Some clones in this sample may be carry-over from other donors' samples.

This chain uses TRBV28 with TRBJ2-1, with 11 bases fitting TRBD2. With 2 bases clipped from V and 8 bases from J, the junction kept 11 bases outside the gene matches. From germline, CDR1 is MDHEN and CDR2 SYDVKM. CDR3 length equals 17 residues. The CDR3 nucleotides are TGTGCCAGCAGTTTAGGACTAGCGGGCCTCCTAGGGGATGAGCAGTTCTTC. It codes for CASSLGLAGLLGDEQFF.

The V gene is TRBV13, the J gene TRBJ1-6; D is perhaps TRBD1 (6 bases). Germline assignment: CDR1 PRHDT and CDR2 FYEKMQ (reference sequence). CDR3 length equals 14 residues. V lost 2 bases to trimming and J lost 10 bases, with 12 bases between them. CDR3 sequence reads: CASSLTAGVSPLHF. The CDR3 nucleotides are TGTGCCAGCAGCTTAACGGCAGGGGTCTCACCCCTCCACTTT.

The chain joins TRBV29-1 to TRBJ1-1; D is unclear. CDR3 length: 10 residues. The V gene lost 5 bases and the J gene lost 11 bases, with 12 bases spanning the gap. Germline V lookup: CDR1 SQVTM, CDR2 ANQGSEA. Here the CDR3 reads CSVSDPEAFF. The CDR3 DNA is TGCAGCGTTTCCGACCCGGAGGCTTTCTTT. Supplemented by reference TRBV29-1 and TRBJ1-1, the full variable domain reads SAVISQKPSRDICQRGTSLTIQCQVDSQVTMMFWYRQQPGQSLTLIATANQGSEATYESGFVIDKFPISRPNLTFSTLTVSNMSPEDSSIYLCSVSDPEAFFGQGTRLTVV.

This sequence joins TRBV6-5 and TRBJ2-5; D uncertain. V gave up 2 bases and J gave up 2 bases, with 9 bases separating them. The CDR3 loop spans 14 amino acids. From germline, CDR1 is MNHEY and CDR2 SVGAGI. The CDR3 DNA reads as TGTGCCAGCAGTTACGCCGAAGAACAAGAGACCCAGTACTTC. This encodes CASSYAEEQETQYF.

The J gene is TRBJ2-7, the V gene TRBV16; TRBD1 aligns across 11 bases. The CDR3 runs to 15 residues. Germline CDR1 is KGHSY and CDR2 is FQNENV. Trimming cost V 2 bases and J 6 bases; bases outside gene matches: 6. The chain's CDR3 is CASSQAGTGGVEQYF. The CDR3 DNA is TGTGCCAGCAGCCAAGCCGGGACAGGGGGTGTCGAGCAGTACTTC.

In DNA, the CDR3 is TGTGCCAGTAGTATAGATCGGGACAGGGCTTCCTACGAGCAGTACTTC. Amino acid sequence: CASSIDRDRASYEQYF. V and J are TRBV19 and TRBJ2-7; 9 nucleotides agree with TRBD1. The CDR3 consists of 16 residues. V was clipped by 0 bases and J by 1 base; unmatched bases: 4. Per germline, CDR1 LNHDA and CDR2 SQIVND (reference sequence).

The chain recombines TRBV27 with TRBJ2-7, with D possibly being TRBD2 (5 bases). This CDR3 is built from 17 residues. V was cut by 3 bases and J by 2 bases, with 20 bases left in between. The germline V gene has CDR1 MNHEY and CDR2 SMNVEV (reference sequence). In DNA form, the CDR3 reads TGTGCCAGCAGTTTCGTTTCGGGAACCTACGGAACCTACGAGCAGTACTTC. This encodes CASSFVSGTYGTYEQYF.

This chain joins TRBV7-2 and TRBJ1-5, with D possibly matching TRBD1 (6 bases). CDR1 and CDR2 (germline): SGHTA, FQGNSA. With 2 bases removed from V and 4 bases from J, the gap between germline ends came to 9 bases. CDR3 length: 14 residues. This CDR3 reads CASSLIGGNQPQHF. Written as DNA, the CDR3 is TGTGCCAGCAGCTTAATAGGGGGGAATCAGCCCCAGCATTTT.

V gene TRBV9 combines with J gene TRBJ2-7; D assignment may be TRBD1 or TRBD2 (5 bases each). V lost 1 base and J lost 0, with 11 bases in between. The CDR3 sequence is 15 residues long. Germline loops: CDR1 SGDLS, CDR2 YYNGEE. CDR3 in DNA: TGTGCCAGCAGCGTAAGTTGGGGGAGCTCCTACGAGCAGTACTTC. As protein: CASSVSWGSSYEQYF.

This chain connects TRBV7-2 to TRBJ1-1; TRBD1 might be the D (6 bases). The CDR3 is 17 residues long. V gave up 4 bases and J gave up 6 bases, with 24 bases separating them. Germline lookup yields CDR1 SGHTA and CDR2 FQGNSA. The CDR3 sequence: CASSSLTGPAFGAEAFF. The CDR3 DNA reads as TGTGCCAGCAGCTCTTTGACAGGTCCCGCTTTTGGCGCTGAAGCTTTCTTT. The full variable domain, its missing parts supplied by reference TRBV7-2 and TRBJ1-1, is GAGVSQSPSNKVTEKGKDVELRCDPISGHTALYWYRQSLGQGLEFLIYFQGNSAPDKSGLPSDRFSAERTGGSVSTLTIQRTQQEDSAVYLCASSSLTGPAFGAEAFFGQGTRLTVV.

The V and J genes are TRBV4-3 and TRBJ1-5; TRBD1 matches at 8 bases. V shed 5 bases and J 7 bases; nucleotides not matched to a gene: 13. Germline V gene lookup returns CDR1 LGHNA and CDR2 YSLEER. CDR3 length equals 16 residues. CDR3 protein: CASSATLYRGGQPQHF. The CDR3 coding sequence is TGCGCCAGCAGCGCTACTTTATACAGGGGGGGGCAGCCCCAGCATTTT.

V gene TRBV7-8 combines with J gene TRBJ2-7; D remains ambiguous. The CDR3 sequence is 16 residues long. Trimming cost V 1 base and J 6 bases, with 19 bases left between them. Germline assignment: CDR1 SGHVS and CDR2 FQNEAQ. CDR3 protein: CASSLVPDPWISEQYF. The CDR3 DNA reads as TGTGCCAGCAGCTTAGTTCCCGATCCTTGGATAAGCGAGCAGTACTTC.

The V gene is TRBV13, the J gene TRBJ2-7; possible D gene TRBD2, 6 bases. V lost 5 bases, J lost 2 bases, and 16 bases lay in between. The CDR3 is 15 residues long. Germline lookup yields CDR1 PRHDT and CDR2 FYEKMQ (reference sequence). The chain's CDR3 is CASSRPRGGTYEQYF. The CDR3 DNA reads as TGTGCCAGCAGCCGCCCTCGCGGCGGGACCTACGAGCAGTACTTC.

CDR3 DNA sequence: TGTGCCAGCAGTTTCGGGACATTCCCCCTCCACTTT. This gives the protein CASSFGTFPLHF. The rearrangement joins TRBV28 to TRBJ1-6; D is possibly TRBD1 (6 bases). CDR3 length: 12 residues. Germline CDR1 and CDR2: MDHEN and SYDVKM. V shed 3 bases and J shed 13 bases, with 10 bases lying between them.